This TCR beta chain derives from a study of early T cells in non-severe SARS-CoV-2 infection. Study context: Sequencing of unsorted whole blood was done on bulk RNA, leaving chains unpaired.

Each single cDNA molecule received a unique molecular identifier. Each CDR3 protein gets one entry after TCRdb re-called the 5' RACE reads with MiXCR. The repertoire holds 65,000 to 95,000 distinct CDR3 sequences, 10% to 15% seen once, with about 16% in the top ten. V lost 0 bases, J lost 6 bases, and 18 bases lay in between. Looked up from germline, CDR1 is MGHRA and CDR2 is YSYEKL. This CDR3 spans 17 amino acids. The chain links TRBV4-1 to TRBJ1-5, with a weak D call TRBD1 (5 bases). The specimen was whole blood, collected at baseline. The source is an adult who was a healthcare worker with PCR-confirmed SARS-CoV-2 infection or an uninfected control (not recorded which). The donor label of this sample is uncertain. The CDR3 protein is CASSQDQGDPGGQPQHF. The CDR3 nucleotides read TGCGCCAGCAGCCAAGATCAAGGGGACCCTGGGGGTCAGCCCCAGCATTTT.